Below, one T cell receptor (beta chain) is given with its context. Its antigen is unknown. Trimming left V 7 bases short and J 0 bases short, with 9 bases between. The CDR3 is made up of 14 amino acids. The V gene's germline CDR1 is SGHAT and CDR2 FQNNGV. This specimen belongs to a study of cytomegalovirus exposure and HLA in healthy donors. Study-level findings and limits: With high specificity and sensitivity, the classifier reportedly diagnosed cytomegalovirus status. The study flagged roughly 150 TCR beta chains as cytomegalovirus-associated. Sequencing likely caused a cluster of highly shared sequence variants. From TCR beta sequences, most subjects' HLA-A and HLA-B alleles were reportedly predicted accurately.

The PCR made use of 60 Vbeta and 13 Jbeta primers. Profiling relied on immunoSEQ multiplex PCR, and the TCRdb table lists in-frame clones only, not all of them. This table has approximately 150,000 clones, 75% appearing once. The rearrangement joins TRBV11-2 to TRBJ2-2; D is undetermined. The material sequenced was PBMCs. This sequence was found in a man in his late teens or twenties in good health and CMV-seropositive. In DNA form, the CDR3 reads TGTGCCAGCAACTCTATTTCGAACACCGGGGAGCTGTTTTTT. Its translation: CASNSISNTGELFF.